This T cell receptor (beta chain) is from a study of OX40 agonist ivuxolimab in advanced cancers. In the study overall: Those treated in dose escalation had hepatocellular carcinoma, melanoma, renal cell cancer or head and neck cancer. A male proportion of about 84% was recorded, with mean age approximately 60 years and range about 23 to 90.

TCRdb's copy holds only in-frame clones and misses some; the assay was immunoSEQ multiplex PCR. The sample yields tens of thousands of clones, around nine tenths seen once. Germline V gene data show CDR1 as SGHDT and CDR2 as YYEEEE. The CDR3 loop spans 14 amino acids. Trimming cost V 0 bases and J 2 bases; bases outside gene matches: 2. This TCR was sampled from an adult with an advanced solid tumor such as melanoma, head and neck, liver or kidney cancer. The chain couples TRBV5-6 to TRBJ2-7; TRBD1 aligns across 7 bases. The sequenced sample was CD4+ or CD8+ T cells sorted from blood, obtained in a trial of the OX40 agonist ivuxolimab. CDR3 sequence reads: CASSLAQGAYEQYF. In nucleotides, the CDR3 is TGTGCCAGCAGCTTGGCGCAGGGGGCCTACGAGCAGTACTTC.